The subject of this entry is one T cell receptor beta chain. What this receptor recognizes is not known. Base qualities are missing; no much larger clone stands one base away. Healthy HIV-negative adults with no recently reported acute infections or vaccinations were included as donors. All donors were Caucasian adults living in Nashville, Tennessee, USA. CD4+ T cells were enriched through magnetic negative selection, after which naive cells were positively selected on CD45RA and the remaining negative fraction served as the memory subset. Blood was obtained by leukapheresis, after which PBMCs were separated by Ficoll-Histopaque density gradient centrifugation and cryopreserved in liquid nitrogen vapor phase. Analytical flow cytometry was used to check the purity and quantity of every magnetically sorted T cell population. Each sorted fraction had its genomic DNA isolated and then quantified by UV absorbance on a Nanodrop 2000c.

Using the deep immunoSEQ assay, TCR CDR3 regions were amplified from genomic DNA by multiplex PCR. For each cell subset, the extracted genomic DNA was distributed evenly across all wells of several immunoSEQ 96-well plates, and each plate served as one replicate. For sorted subsets, each replicate PCR was loaded with approximately 190 ng genomic DNA, equivalent to 30,000 or so T cell genomes. The purified libraries were quantified using a Qubit 3.0 fluorometer, sized with a Bioanalyzer 2100, and then quantified again using the KAPA Library Quantification kit. Every immunoSEQ 96-well plate was sequenced on a dedicated single-read 150-cycle Illumina NextSeq 550 flow cell. Under the source paper's analysis protocol: Because the immunoSEQ output included only junctional sequences and no quality scores, the filtering could not be the same as the filtering used for full-length reads. To assign V/J genes and CDR3, sequences were annotated using PyIR, a Python wrapper for IgBLAST v1.9, with IMGT germline references. Reads with weak V/J assignments (E-value above 1e-6), missing CDR3, stop codons, out-of-frame junctions, or ambiguous translated residues were removed. A V3J clonotype was defined by an identical inferred V gene, J gene, and CDR3 amino acid sequence. Percentage overlap between repertoires was calculated by dividing the number of shared unique clonotypes by the size of the smaller repertoire. Richness of each repertoire was evaluated using RTK rarefaction, the Chao1 estimator, and Recon v2.1 estimates of unobserved clonotypes. Generation probabilities for all TCRbeta clonotypes obtained by the gDNA method from a handful of donors were computed using OLGA. TCRdb re-hosts the immuneACCESS table, in-frame sequences only. Its copies lack some clones; in the studies checked, an unresolved V gene accounts for under half of them, and the cause for the rest is not known. Clone size and the V and J calls come from that table; the DNA yielded D and trimming. Present in this sample are 2.3 million or so clones, roughly 93% of which were seen just once. About 0.41% of the sample is taken by the ten largest.

The data derive from a study of shared clonotypes between healthy human individuals (dated by TCRdb to the early 2020s). About the full investigation: The cohort included three men and a couple of women between 18 and 49 years of age. Per donor, leukapheresis produced somewhere between about 0.94 and 9 billion PBMCs. Different laboratories and diverse techniques were used to prepare libraries and sequence TCR repertoires, to increase sequencing depth and limit assay-specific biases. For each donor, CD4 naive and CD4 memory were each given three plates, CD8 naive was given two plates, and CD8 memory was given one plate. Blood TCR repertoires of roughly five healthy adults were deeply sequenced to estimate repertoire size and the extent of clonotype sharing between individuals. What the study reported, not specific to this receptor: Naive subsets generally had larger estimated clonotype richness than memory subsets. Even with the large sequencing depth, rarefaction of the sorted-subset datasets indicated that sequencing was incomplete. The small number of donors limited the genetic and exposure-history diversity represented. Higher generation probabilities were observed for clonotypes shared by all four sorted-subset donors than for non-shared clonotypes. Sharing across several donors was observed for about 5% of naive CD4, over 3% of naive CD8, 2% to 2.5% of memory CD4, and about 0.39% of memory CD8 clonotypes. Pairwise subsampling indicated that sequencing depth was expected to affect the degree of clonotype sharing among donors. Only blood was sampled, and tissue TCR repertoires likely differ from those in blood.

V gives up 3 bases and J gives up 6 bases, and the segment between their germline ends measures 13 bases. The CDR3 goes from the cysteine to the phenylalanine over 13 residues. Solely the CDR3 DNA is kept, with 39 bases framed from the first base. The germline V gene gives CDR1 as SGDLS and CDR2 as YYNGEE. The source of this sequence is a man aged 18-30 years in good health. Some clones in this sample may be carry-over from other donors' samples. The chain was built from TRBV9 and TRBJ2-7, with no confident D gene call. The sample was naive CD4+ T cells from PBMCs. Explained via the paper, the cell subset or site label denotes: CD45RA+ positively selected. The encoded CDR3 is CASSATPQSEQYF. The DNA sequence follows: TGTGCCAGCAGCGCCACCCCCCAATCCGAGCAGTACTTC. The variable domain in full, with residues beyond the CDR3 obtained from the reference TRBV9 and TRBJ2-7 genes, is DSGVTQTPKHLITATGQRVTLRCSPRSGDLSVYWYQQSLDQGLQFLIQYYNGEERAKGNILERFSAQQFPDLHSELNLSSLELGDSALYFCASSATPQSEQYFGPGTRLTVT.